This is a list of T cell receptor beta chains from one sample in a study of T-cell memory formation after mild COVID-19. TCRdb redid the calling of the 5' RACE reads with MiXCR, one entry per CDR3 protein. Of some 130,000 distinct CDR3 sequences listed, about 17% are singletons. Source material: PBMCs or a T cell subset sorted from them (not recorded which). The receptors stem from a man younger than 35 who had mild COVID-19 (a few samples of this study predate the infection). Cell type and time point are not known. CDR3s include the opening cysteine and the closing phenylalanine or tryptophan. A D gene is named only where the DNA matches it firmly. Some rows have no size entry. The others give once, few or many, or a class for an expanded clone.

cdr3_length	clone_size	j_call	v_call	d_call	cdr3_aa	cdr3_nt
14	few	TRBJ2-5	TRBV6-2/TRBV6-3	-	CASSYWTASETQYF	TGTGCCAGCAGTTACTGGACCGCCTCTGAGACCCAGTACTTC
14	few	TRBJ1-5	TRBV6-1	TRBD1	CASSTGQGNQPQHF	TGTGCCAGCAGTACAGGACAGGGGAATCAGCCCCAGCATTTT
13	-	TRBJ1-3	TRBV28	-	CASSQQGGNTIYF	TGTGCCAGCAGTCAGCAGGGAGGAAACACCATATATTTT
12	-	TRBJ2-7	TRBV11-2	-	CASSRGTYEQYF	TGTGCCAGCAGCCGGGGGACCTACGAGCAGTACTTC
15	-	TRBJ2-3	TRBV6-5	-	CASSYSTPGGGTQYF	TGTGCCAGCAGTTACTCGACCCCCGGGGGCGGTACGCAGTATTTT
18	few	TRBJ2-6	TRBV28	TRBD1	CASSLGGTGSSGANVLTF	TGTGCCAGCAGTTTAGGTGGGACAGGGTCGTCTGGGGCCAACGTCCTGACTTTC
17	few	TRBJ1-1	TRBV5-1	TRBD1	CASSTNPTGTGGTEAFF	TGCGCCAGCAGCACCAACCCTACCGGGACAGGGGGCACTGAAGCTTTCTTT
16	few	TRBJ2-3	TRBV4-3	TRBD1	CASSQLLRDRGSTQYF	TGCGCCAGCAGCCAACTCCTCCGGGACAGGGGTAGTACGCAGTATTTT
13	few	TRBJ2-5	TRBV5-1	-	CASSFGVMETQYF	TGCGCCAGCAGCTTCGGGGTTATGGAGACCCAGTACTTC
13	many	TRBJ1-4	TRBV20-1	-	CSARGGPNEKLFF	TGCAGTGCCCGGGGGGGTCCTAATGAAAAACTGTTTTTT
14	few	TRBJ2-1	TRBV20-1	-	CSALWGGAYNEQFF	TGCAGTGCTCTGTGGGGGGGGGCTTACAATGAGCAGTTCTTC
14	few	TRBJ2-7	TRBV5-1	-	CASSRGQVPYEQYF	TGCGCCAGCAGCCGGGGACAAGTTCCCTACGAGCAGTACTTC
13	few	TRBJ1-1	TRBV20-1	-	CSAPRGGRTEAFF	TGCAGTGCCCCTCGGGGGGGTCGAACTGAAGCTTTCTTT
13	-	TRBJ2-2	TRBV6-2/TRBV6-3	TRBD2	CASLTGLAGELFF	TGTGCCAGCTTAACAGGACTAGCCGGGGAGCTGTTTTTT
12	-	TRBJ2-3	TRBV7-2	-	CASSTTSDTQYF	TGTGCCAGCAGTACCACTAGCGATACGCAGTATTTT
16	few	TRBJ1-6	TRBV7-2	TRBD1	CASSRTGTGFYSPLHF	TGTGCCAGCAGCAGAACCGGGACAGGGTTTTATTCACCCCTCCACTTT
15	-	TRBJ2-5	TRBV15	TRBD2	CATSKGEAGEETQYF	TGTGCCACCAGCAAAGGCGAAGCGGGAGAGGAGACCCAGTACTTC
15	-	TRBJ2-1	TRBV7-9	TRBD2	CASSSRLAGGNEQFF	TGTGCCAGCAGCTCCCGACTAGCGGGGGGTAATGAGCAGTTCTTC
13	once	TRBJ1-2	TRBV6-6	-	CASNPGQEYGYTF	TGTGCCAGCAACCCGGGCCAGGAATATGGCTACACCTTC
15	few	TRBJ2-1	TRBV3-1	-	CASSPLGRSYNEQFF	TGTGCCAGCAGCCCGTTGGGCAGGAGCTACAATGAGCAGTTCTTC
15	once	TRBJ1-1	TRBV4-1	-	CASSQGDGQTTEAFF	TGCGCCAGCAGCCAAGGAGATGGTCAGACCACTGAAGCTTTCTTT
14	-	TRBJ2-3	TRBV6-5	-	CASSYGSPGDTQYF	TGTGCCAGCAGTTACGGTTCCCCAGGGGATACGCAGTATTTT
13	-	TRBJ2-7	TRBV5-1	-	CASSLGQYYEQYF	TGCGCCAGCAGCTTAGGGCAGTACTACGAGCAGTACTTC
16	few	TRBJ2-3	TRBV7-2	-	CASSLADYVYTDTQYF	TGTGCCAGCAGCTTAGCGGACTACGTATACACAGATACGCAGTATTTT
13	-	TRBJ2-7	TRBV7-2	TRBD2	CASSLEREDEQYF	TGTGCCAGCAGCTTAGAGCGGGAGGACGAGCAGTACTTC
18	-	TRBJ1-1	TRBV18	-	CASSPPGRSLGRSTEAFF	TGTGCCAGCTCACCACCGGGACGCTCCTTGGGTCGAAGCACTGAAGCTTTCTTT
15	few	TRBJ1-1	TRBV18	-	CASSLRGGANTEAFF	TGTGCCAGCTCACTCAGAGGGGGAGCGAACACTGAAGCTTTCTTT
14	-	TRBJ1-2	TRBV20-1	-	CSASYRSGGYGYTF	TGCAGTGCTAGCTACAGGTCGGGTGGCTATGGCTACACCTTC
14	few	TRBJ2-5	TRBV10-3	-	CATGEVREGETQYF	TGTGCCACCGGAGAGGTACGGGAAGGGGAGACCCAGTACTTC
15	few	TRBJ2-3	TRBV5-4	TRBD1	CAGKRTGGSTDTQYF	TGTGCCGGAAAACGTACAGGGGGGAGCACAGATACGCAGTATTTT
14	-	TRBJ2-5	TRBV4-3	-	CASSHQQGGETQYF	TGCGCCAGCAGCCATCAGCAGGGGGGGGAGACCCAGTACTTC
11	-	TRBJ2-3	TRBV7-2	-	CASTVTDTQYF	TGTGCCAGCACCGTCACAGATACGCAGTATTTT
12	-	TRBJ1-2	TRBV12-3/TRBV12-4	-	CASSYYTVDYTF	TGTGCCAGCAGCTACTACACGGTAGACTACACCTTC